The rows below give T cell receptor beta chains drawn from one sample of a study of blood T cell repertoires in COVID-19. Data came from immunoSEQ multiplex PCR; TCRdb stores just in-frame clones and leaves some out. The sample holds around 150,000 clones, about 86% seen once. The specimen was peripheral blood. The receptors shown here come from a man aged 60 to 75 with acute or convalescent COVID-19. Each CDR3 is given with its conserved first and last residue. A D gene is named only where the DNA matches it firmly. Size is stated for part of the rows, as once, few or many counts, or as a class when the clone is expanded.

v_gene	d_gene	j_gene	abundance	CDR3nt	CDR3aa
TRBV29-1	.	TRBJ1-5	.	TGCAGCGTTGAAGAGGCGAGCGGCCAGCCCCAGCATTTT	CSVEEASGQPQHF
TRBV28	.	TRBJ1-5	.	TGTGCCAGCAGTTTACGGCGGGAAGGTCAGCCCCAGCATTTT	CASSLRREGQPQHF
TRBV29-1	TRBD2	TRBJ2-7	.	TGCAGCGTTAACGGACTAGCGGGAGGGCTATCCTACGAGCAGTACTTC	CSVNGLAGGLSYEQYF
TRBV27	TRBD2	TRBJ2-2	.	TGTGCCAGCAGCCACCCGAGGAGCGGGAGGGCCCGCGGGGAGCTGTTTTTT	CASSHPRSGRARGELFF
TRBV19	TRBD1	TRBJ1-2	.	TGTGCCAGTAGTATAGCCCGGACAGGGCACTATGGCTACACCTTC	CASSIARTGHYGYTF
TRBV5-1	.	TRBJ1-4	.	TGCGCCAGCAGCGGGAGGGAACCTGGTGAGGGAAAACTGTTTTTT	CASSGREPGEGKLFF
TRBV28	.	TRBJ2-7	.	TGTGCCAGTACCTCGGGATACGAGCAGTACTTC	CASTSGYEQYF
TRBV30	.	TRBJ1-3	.	TGTGCCTGGAGTGGACAGTACTCTGGAAACACCATATATTTT	CAWSGQYSGNTIYF
TRBV5-1	.	TRBJ1-1	.	TGCGCCAGCAGCTTGGTGGCTTCGAACCCGAACACTGAAGCTTTCTTT	CASSLVASNPNTEAFF
TRBV6-5	.	TRBJ2-2	.	TGTGCCATCACCCCACTACAAATGGCTACCGGGGAGCTGTTTTTT	CAITPLQMATGELFF
TRBV19	TRBD1	TRBJ1-1	.	TGTGCCAGCCGGGACAGGGGAAAGAGTACTGAAGCTTTCTTT	CASRDRGKSTEAFF
TRBV10-3	.	TRBJ1-1	.	TGTGCCATCAGTGGGAACAGGGCGAACACTGAAGCTTTCTTT	CAISGNRANTEAFF
TRBV7-9	.	TRBJ1-1	.	TGTGCCAGCAGCTTAGGGGCAGGCCTGAACACTGAAGCTTTCTTT	CASSLGAGLNTEAFF
TRBV19	.	TRBJ2-1	.	TGTGCCAGTAGTACGACAGCCAATGAGCAGTTCTTC	CASSTTANEQFF
TRBV7-2	TRBD1	TRBJ1-3	few	TGTGCCAGCAGCCAAACGACAGGGACTGGAAACACCATATATTTT	CASSQTTGTGNTIYF
TRBV19	TRBD1	TRBJ2-6	.	TGTGCCAGTATTAGTAACTGGGGGACAGGGAGCTCTGGGGCCAACGTCCTGACTTTC	CASISNWGTGSSGANVLTF
TRBV7-9	.	TRBJ1-1	.	TGTGCCAGCATCCCGGGGAATTCGGCGGACACTGAAGCTTTCTTT	CASIPGNSADTEAFF
TRBV7-3	TRBD1	TRBJ2-1	.	TGTGCCAGCAGCTCCGGACAGGGGGCGAAGTTCTTC	CASSSGQGAKFF
TRBV24-1	.	TRBJ1-4	many	TGTGCCACCTGCCGTCAGGGGAATGAAAAACTGTTTTTT	CATCRQGNEKLFF
TRBV28	.	TRBJ2-6	.	TGTGCCAGCAGTGGGGAAGGGGCTGGGGCCAACGTCCTGACTTTC	CASSGEGAGANVLTF
TRBV28	.	TRBJ2-7	.	TGTGCCAGCAGTGAACAGAGCCCCTACGAGCAGTACTTC	CASSEQSPYEQYF
TRBV5-1	TRBD1	TRBJ1-2	few	TGCGCCAGCAGCTTAACAGGGGGCTCCTATGGCTACACCTTC	CASSLTGGSYGYTF
TRBV21-1	.	TRBJ2-7	.	TGTGCCAGCAGCTCTACGACATTAGCCTACGAGCAGTACTTC	CASSSTTLAYEQYF
TRBV14	TRBD1	TRBJ2-7	.	TGTGCCAGCAGCCGGCCCGGGACAGGGTTCTACGAGCAGTACTTC	CASSRPGTGFYEQYF
TRBV7-3	TRBD1	TRBJ1-3	once	TGTGCCAGCAGCTTGGACAGGGGAAACACCATATATTTT	CASSLDRGNTIYF
TRBV11-2	TRBD1	TRBJ1-2	few	TGTGCCAGCAGCTTGACAGGGGATGGCTACACCTTC	CASSLTGDGYTF
TRBV6-5	TRBD2	TRBJ2-2	.	TGTGCCAGCAGTCGAGCGGGAGGGCCAACCGGGGAGCTGTTTTTT	CASSRAGGPTGELFF
TRBV18	.	TRBJ2-5	.	TGTGCCAGCTCACTTAAACAGGGTTTTGGCGAGACCCAGTACTTC	CASSLKQGFGETQYF
TRBV30	.	TRBJ1-1	.	TGTGCCTGGATCGGACACTTGAACACTGAAGCTTTCTTT	CAWIGHLNTEAFF
TRBV11-1	TRBD2	TRBJ2-3	.	TGTGCCAGCAGTCCTCTAGCGGGGGCAGATACGCAGTATTTT	CASSPLAGADTQYF
TRBV29-1	TRBD1	TRBJ2-7	.	TGCAGCGCCGTGACAGGGGTCTACGAGCAGTACTTC	CSAVTGVYEQYF
TRBV28	TRBD1	TRBJ1-2	.	TGTGCCAGCAGTTTCTCTTTCAAAGGCGCAGGGGGCAACTATGGCTACACCTTC	CASSFSFKGAGGNYGYTF
TRBV30	.	TRBJ1-2	few	TGTGCCTGGAGTGTTCGAACAGGTTGGGGCTACACCTTC	CAWSVRTGWGYTF
TRBV6-5	.	TRBJ1-1	.	TGTGCGGGAGGGACGAACACTGAAGCTTTCTTT	CAGGTNTEAFF
TRBV7-9	TRBD1	TRBJ1-4	.	TGTGCCAGCAGCAACGACAGGGTTCAGGTTTTT	CASSNDRVQVF
TRBV5-8	TRBD2	TRBJ2-7	.	TGTGCCAGCAGCACGGATGCCGGGACTAGCGGGAGCTACGAGCAGTACTTC	CASSTDAGTSGSYEQYF
TRBV9	.	TRBJ2-5	.	TGTGCCAGCAGCTTAACGGTGGAGCCTGGGGAGACCCAGTACTTC	CASSLTVEPGETQYF
TRBV6-5	.	TRBJ1-3	.	TGTGCCAGCAGCCGTCAGGGGACCTCTGGAAACACCATATATTTT	CASSRQGTSGNTIYF
TRBV19	.	TRBJ1-1	.	TGTGCCAGTAATAGGCGGTTGAACACTGAAGCTTTCTTT	CASNRRLNTEAFF
TRBV28	.	TRBJ1-2	.	TGTGCCAGCAGTCTAACCTCTCTTACCTTCTATGGCTACACCTTC	CASSLTSLTFYGYTF
TRBV10-3	TRBD1	TRBJ1-3	.	TGTGCCATCACCACGGGACAGGGTGCTGGAAACACCATATATTTT	CAITTGQGAGNTIYF
TRBV21-1	.	TRBJ2-5	.	TGTGCCAGCAGCAAAGAGAAGGGACAGCTCCAAGAGACCCAGTACTTC	CASSKEKGQLQETQYF
TRBV30	.	TRBJ2-3	.	TGTGCCTGGCAAGCGGACTCTAGCACAGATACGCAGTATTTT	CAWQADSSTDTQYF
TRBV7-8	.	TRBJ1-3	.	TGTGCCAGCAGCTTAGGAGCCCGGTTGGGAAACACCATATATTTT	CASSLGARLGNTIYF
TRBV7-8	TRBD1	TRBJ1-1	.	TGTGCCAGCAGCCTACAGGGGATTGAAGCTTTCTTT	CASSLQGIEAFF
TRBV5-1	TRBD1	TRBJ2-5	.	TGCGCCAGCAGCTATACTACCGGGACAGGGTTCCAAGAGACCCAGTACTTC	CASSYTTGTGFQETQYF
TRBV24-1	TRBD1	TRBJ2-3	.	TGTGCCACCAGTGATAAGCGGAACAGGGGAAATACGCAGTATTTT	CATSDKRNRGNTQYF
TRBV6-5	.	TRBJ1-1	.	TGTGCCAGCAGTACGCCTCAGGGTAGAGCTTTCTTT	CASSTPQGRAFF
TRBV28	TRBD2	TRBJ2-2	.	TGTGCCAGCACCCTCCGGGGACTAGCGGGAGCGGGCGGGGAGCTGTTTTTT	CASTLRGLAGAGGELFF
TRBV19	.	TRBJ2-1	once	TGTGCCAGTAGTGCTCGGGTCTCCTACAATGAGCAGTTCTTC	CASSARVSYNEQFF
TRBV7-9	.	TRBJ1-5	.	TGTGCCAGCAGTCCTAGGGGGAAGGGCAATCAGCCCCAGCATTTT	CASSPRGKGNQPQHF
TRBV28	TRBD1	TRBJ2-4	.	TGTGCCAGCACCCCGGACAGGGGGCGGAAAAACCTAGCCAAAAACATTCAGTACTTC	CASTPDRGRKNLAKNIQYF
TRBV5-1	TRBD2	TRBJ2-1	.	TGCGCCAGCAGCTCCCTTAGCGGGAGCAACAATGAGCAGTTCTTC	CASSSLSGSNNEQFF
TRBV11-2	.	TRBJ1-5	.	TGTGCCAGCAGCTTAGCCTTCAATCAGCCCCAGCATTTT	CASSLAFNQPQHF
TRBV19	TRBD2	TRBJ2-7	.	TGTGCCAGTAGTACGTTAACCGGGACTAGCGGGCCCCTCTCCTACGAGCAGTACTTC	CASSTLTGTSGPLSYEQYF
TRBV5-4	TRBD2	TRBJ2-1	.	TGTGCCAGCAGCTCGACTAGCGGGAGCCACAATGAGCAGTTCTTC	CASSSTSGSHNEQFF
TRBV20-1	.	TRBJ1-1	once	TGCAGTGCTAGTGAGAGGGAAGCTTTCTTT	CSASEREAFF